This T cell receptor (beta chain) was identified during a study of radiotherapy plus CTLA-4 blockade in lung cancer. Study-level information: Objective responses were seen in around a sixth of patients, disease control in over 25%. Findings and limits, study-wide: TCR clones from tumors expanded in blood after radiotherapy plus ipilimumab. Together with interferon-beta, which increased in serum after radiation, early dynamic changes in blood T cell clones were reportedly the best predictors of response.

Sequencing was performed with immunoSEQ multiplex PCR; in TCRdb, only in-frame clones are kept and a portion is missing. The sample yields fewer than 65,000 clones, about four fifths seen once. Chemo-refractory metastatic non-small-cell lung cancer patients were treated with focal radiation plus CTLA-4 blockade with ipilimumab. Comment on this clone: Its antigen is undetermined. This specimen includes other DNA sequences encoding the same CDR3.

The clonotype originates from a human donor with non-small cell lung cancer who had a complete response to radiotherapy plus ipilimumab. This specimen was peripheral blood, taken from a patient treated with radiotherapy plus ipilimumab.

Here the CDR3 reads CASSLANSYEQYF. The CDR3 DNA is TGTGCCAGCAGCTTGGCTAACTCCTACGAGCAGTACTTC. The chain links TRBV5-4 to TRBJ2-7; no clear D. This CDR3 spans 13 amino acids. With 0 bases removed from V and 0 bases from J, the gap between germline ends came to 4 bases. Germline lookup yields CDR1 SGHNT and CDR2 YYREEE (reference sequence). Using reference TRBV5-4 and TRBJ2-7 for the parts outside the CDR3, the full variable domain is ETGVTQSPTHLIKTRGQQVTLRCSSQSGHNTVSWYQQALGQGPQFIFQYYREEENGRGNFPPRFSGLQFPNYSSELNVNALELDDSALYLCASSLANSYEQYFGPGTRLTVT.